This entry features one TCR beta chain sequence. In the original workflow: By means of reference gene primer amplification, nucleated cell counts were estimated. TCRdb's table, derived via immunoSEQ multiplex PCR, lists solely in-frame clones and lacks some. V and J calls and clone size follow that table, whereas D and trimming were derived from the DNA. Of approximately 410,000 clones listed, 86% are singletons. The data originate from a study of blood T cell repertoires in COVID-19. Whole-study context: COVID-19 samples collected from the United States, Italy and Spain covered acute and convalescent phases. The cDNA or gDNA used as material had been derived from T cells, B-cell-depleted T cells, or PBMCs.

Germline loops: CDR1 SEHNR, CDR2 FQNEAQ (reference sequence). Trimming at V came to 3 bases and at J to 5 bases, leaving 2 bases not matched to a gene. The CDR3 contains 15 residues. This rearrangement joins TRBV7-9 to TRBJ2-7, with 15 bases lining up with TRBD2. The material sequenced was peripheral blood. The clonotype comes from a woman in her thirties with active or convalescent COVID-19. The CDR3 protein is CASSFGTSGGNEQYF. In DNA, the CDR3 is TGTGCCAGCAGCTTTGGGACTAGCGGGGGGAACGAGCAGTACTTC.